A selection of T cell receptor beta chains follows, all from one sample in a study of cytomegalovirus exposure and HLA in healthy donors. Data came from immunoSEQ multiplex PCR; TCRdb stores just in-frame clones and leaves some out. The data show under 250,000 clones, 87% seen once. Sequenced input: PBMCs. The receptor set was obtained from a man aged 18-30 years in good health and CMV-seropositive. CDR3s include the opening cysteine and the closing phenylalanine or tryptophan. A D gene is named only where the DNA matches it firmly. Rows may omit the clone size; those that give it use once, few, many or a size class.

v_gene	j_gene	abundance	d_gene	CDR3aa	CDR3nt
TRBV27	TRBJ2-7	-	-	CASSSIDSFSYEQYF	TGTGCCAGCAGTTCAATAGACAGTTTCTCCTACGAGCAGTACTTC
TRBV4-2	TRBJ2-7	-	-	CASSQLTGYEQYF	TGTGCCAGCAGCCAACTTACAGGGTACGAGCAGTACTTC
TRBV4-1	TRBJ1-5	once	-	CASSQVGGTDQPQHF	TGCGCCAGCAGCCAAGTCGGGGGAACTGATCAGCCCCAGCATTTT
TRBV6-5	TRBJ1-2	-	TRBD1	CASHAGQGFIGYTF	TGTGCCAGCCACGCAGGACAGGGCTTTATCGGCTACACCTTC
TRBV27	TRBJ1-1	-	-	CASRRGGMNTEAFF	TGTGCCAGCAGGAGGGGGGGCATGAACACTGAAGCTTTCTTT
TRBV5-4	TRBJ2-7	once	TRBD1	CASSPRGTGRTYEQYF	TGTGCCAGCAGCCCGAGGGGGACAGGGAGGACCTACGAGCAGTACTTC
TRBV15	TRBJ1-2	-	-	CATSRPPGRSF	TGTGCCACCAGCAGACCCCCTGGGAGGTCCTTC
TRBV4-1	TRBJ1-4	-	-	CASSPQGRGGNEKLFF	TGCGCCAGCAGCCCCCAGGGGCGCGGGGGTAATGAAAAACTGTTTTTT
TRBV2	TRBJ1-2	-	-	CASRKRGGNYGYTF	TGTGCCAGCAGAAAGCGGGGGGGGAACTATGGCTACACCTTC
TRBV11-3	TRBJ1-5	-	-	CASSPSSSSGQPQHF	TGTGCCAGCAGCCCATCATCCAGCTCGGGGCAGCCCCAGCATTTT
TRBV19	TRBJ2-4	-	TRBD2	CASKQREGARAKNIQYF	TGTGCCAGTAAGCAGCGGGAGGGGGCTAGGGCCAAAAACATTCAGTACTTC
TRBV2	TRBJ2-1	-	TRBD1	CASSHPGQGSDEQFF	TGTGCCAGCAGTCATCCGGGACAGGGGTCCGATGAGCAGTTCTTC
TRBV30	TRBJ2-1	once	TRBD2	CAWSVWGGSGKTYNEQFF	TGTGCCTGGAGTGTATGGGGAGGTAGCGGGAAAACCTACAATGAGCAGTTCTTC
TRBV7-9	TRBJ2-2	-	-	CASIPTSYTGELFF	TGTGCCAGCATCCCGACGAGTTACACCGGGGAGCTGTTTTTT
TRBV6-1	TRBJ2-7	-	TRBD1	CASRPGQGYEQYF	TGTGCCAGCAGGCCGGGACAGGGATACGAGCAGTACTTC
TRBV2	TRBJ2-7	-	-	CASSSGTRSSYEQYF	TGTGCCAGCAGCTCCGGGACCCGAAGCTCCTACGAGCAGTACTTC
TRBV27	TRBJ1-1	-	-	CASSRVFGVNTEAFF	TGTGCCAGCAGCCGAGTGTTCGGGGTCAACACTGAAGCTTTCTTT
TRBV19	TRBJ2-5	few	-	CASSIQGGEETQYF	TGTGCCAGTAGCATCCAGGGGGGGGAAGAGACCCAGTACTTC
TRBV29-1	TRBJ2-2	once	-	CSATRAPTGELFF	TGCAGCGCCACCAGGGCACCCACCGGGGAGCTGTTTTTT
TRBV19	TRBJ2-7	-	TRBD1	CARPSGTVSYEQYF	TGTGCCAGGCCCTCCGGGACAGTCTCCTACGAGCAGTACTTC
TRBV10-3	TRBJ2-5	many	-	CAISGSGDEETQYF	TGTGCCATCAGTGGGTCTGGCGACGAAGAGACCCAGTACTTC
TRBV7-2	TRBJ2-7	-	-	CASSLSYEQYF	TGTGCCAGCAGCTTAAGTTACGAGCAGTACTTC
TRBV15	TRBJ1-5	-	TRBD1	CATSRDTRGLGQPQHF	TGTGCCACCAGCAGAGATACCAGGGGGCTAGGTCAGCCCCAGCATTTT
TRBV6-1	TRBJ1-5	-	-	CASSGWGEHYSNQPQHF	TGTGCCAGCAGTGGCTGGGGGGAACACTATAGCAATCAGCCCCAGCATTTT
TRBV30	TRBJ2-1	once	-	CAWSADSTIYGQFF	TGTGCCTGGAGTGCGGATTCTACAATATATGGGCAGTTCTTC
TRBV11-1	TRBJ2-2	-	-	CASRGPRETGELFF	TGTGCCAGCAGGGGCCCAAGGGAGACCGGGGAGCTGTTTTTT
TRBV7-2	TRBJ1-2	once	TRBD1	CASSSRTWTGGGGGYTF	TGTGCCAGCAGCTCGCGAACGTGGACAGGGGGCGGCGGTGGCTACACCTTC
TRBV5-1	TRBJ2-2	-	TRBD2	CASSSGLARNTGELFF	TGCGCCAGCAGCTCGGGACTAGCGAGAAACACCGGGGAGCTGTTTTTT
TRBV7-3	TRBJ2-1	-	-	CASSLSTAGSYNEQFF	TGTGCCAGCAGCTTAAGTACAGCGGGCTCCTACAATGAGCAGTTCTTC
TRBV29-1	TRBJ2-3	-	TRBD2	CSSGRLGTDTQYF	TGCAGTAGCGGGAGGCTGGGCACAGATACGCAGTATTTT
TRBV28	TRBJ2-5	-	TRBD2	CASHQLAGGAETQYF	TGTGCCAGCCATCAACTAGCGGGAGGGGCAGAGACCCAGTACTTC
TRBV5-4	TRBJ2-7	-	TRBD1	CASSLPGTGLGEQYF	TGTGCCAGCAGCTTACCCGGGACAGGGTTGGGCGAGCAGTACTTC
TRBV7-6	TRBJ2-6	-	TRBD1	CASSTLQGAGANVLTF	TGTGCCAGCAGCACACTCCAGGGGGCTGGGGCCAACGTCCTGACTTTC